This T cell receptor (beta chain) derives from a study of T cell changes during pregnancy in multiple sclerosis. CDR1 is SNHLY, CDR2 FYNNEI, per germline. Trimming at V came to 6 bases and at J to 2 bases, leaving 6 bases not matched to a gene. CDR3 length: 14 amino acids. TCRdb's table, derived via immunoSEQ multiplex PCR, lists solely in-frame clones and lacks some. The sample contains roughly 93,000 clones, approximately 89% of which appear only once. This clone was seen a single time. The sequencing used peripheral blood, collected before pregnancy. This TCR came from a female donor with multiple sclerosis, enrolled in a pregnancy study. V gene TRBV2 combines with J gene TRBJ1-2, with 7 bases that match TRBD1. The CDR3 DNA reads TGTGCCAGCAGCCGCGACAGGGAAAACTATGGCTACACCTTC. It translates to CASSRDRENYGYTF.